The clone carrying this TCR beta chain came up once. This entry comes from a study of blood T cell repertoires in COVID-19. Participants were aged about 18 to 89 years, lived in 24 US areas, and enrolled virtually. Trimming cost V 5 bases and J 7 bases, with 15 bases left between them. The CDR3 has 14 amino acids. The germline V gene encodes CDR1 SGHAT and CDR2 FQNNGV. Some clones are missing from TCRdb's copy, which holds only in-frame ones; the method was immunoSEQ multiplex PCR. The sample lists a few hundred thousand clones, 80% to 90% seen once, with about 7% in the top ten. The V gene is TRBV11-2, the J gene TRBJ2-1; maybe TRBD2 (6 bases). This TCR derives from a woman in her fifties or sixties who had been exposed to COVID-19. Material for sequencing was PBMCs or T cells enriched from blood (not recorded which). The chain's CDR3 is CASSSSGRLNEQFF. The CDR3 DNA sequence: TGTGCCAGCAGCAGTAGCGGACGGTTAAATGAGCAGTTCTTC.